These 21 T cell receptor beta chains originate from one sample sequenced in a study of cytomegalovirus exposure and HLA in healthy donors (dated by TCRdb to 2017 to 2019). The library was made by the immunoSEQ multiplex PCR assay. For the multiplex PCR, a mixture combining 60 forward primers for TCR Vbeta segments and 13 reverse primers for TCR Jbeta segments was used. Sourced from immuneACCESS, this table was stored by TCRdb with only in-frame sequences that have V and J called. A share of the clones is absent; for the studies checked, an unresolved V gene accounts for under half, and the remainder has no known explanation. This sample has under 200,000 clones in its table, and 60% to 85% of those were observed once. Roughly 3.7% of the sample is held by the ten biggest clonotypes. The material sequenced was PBMCs. The receptors here all came from a man aged 25 to 40 in good health and CMV-seropositive.

This chain links TRBV29-1 with TRBJ1-2; tentatively, D is TRBD1 (5 bases). V lost 4 bases and J 5 bases, leaving 11 bases between the germline ends. This CDR3 has 12 residues. Germline loops: CDR1 SQVTM, CDR2 ANQGSEA. CDR3 nucleotides: TGCAGCGTTGCTGACAGTGCTTATGGCTACACCTTC. Translating gives CSVADSAYGYTF. The entire variable domain, with the rest obtained from reference TRBV29-1 and TRBJ1-2, is as follows: SAVISQKPSRDICQRGTSLTIQCQVDSQVTMMFWYRQQPGQSLTLIATANQGSEATYESGFVIDKFPISRPNLTFSTLTVSNMSPEDSSIYLCSVADSAYGYTFGSGTRLTVV.

This chain connects TRBV7-9 to TRBJ2-3; weak D call: TRBD1 (6 bases). V shed 5 bases and J shed 8 bases, with 14 bases lying between them. The CDR3 spans 13 residues. From germline, CDR1 is SEHNR and CDR2 FQNEAQ (reference sequence). CDR3 loop: CASSPEGVGTQYF. The CDR3 DNA reads TGTGCCAGCAGCCCCGAGGGGGTGGGTACGCAGTATTTT.

The CDR3 sequence: CSVRLLGTTNEKLFF. The CDR3, as DNA: TGCAGCGTTCGATTACTCGGGACAACTAATGAAAAACTGTTTTTT. The V gene is TRBV29-1, the J gene TRBJ1-4; D not certain. V was cut by 5 bases and J by 0 bases, with 13 bases left in between. This CDR3 comprises 15 residues. Germline V CDR1 and CDR2: SQVTM, ANQGSEA.

The chain carries TRBV7-3 and TRBJ2-7; 9 nucleotides line up with TRBD1. V shed 2 bases and J 6 bases; nucleotides not matched to a gene: 11. Germline V gene sequence: CDR1 SGHTA, CDR2 FQGTGA. The CDR3 runs to 16 residues. The CDR3 spells CASSLGGPGQGGEQYF. For the CDR3, the DNA is TGTGCCAGCAGCTTAGGGGGGCCGGGACAGGGTGGCGAGCAGTACTTC.

This clone was seen a few times. The CDR3 sequence: CASSPLSGAAGELFF. DNA of the CDR3: TGTGCCAGCAGCCCCTTGTCAGGGGCGGCCGGGGAGCTGTTTTTT. The chain joins TRBV7-9 to TRBJ2-2; a possible D gene is TRBD1 (6 bases). Germline values: CDR1 SEHNR, CDR2 FQNEAQ (reference sequence). The CDR3 length is 15 residues. V was cut by 5 bases and J by 6 bases, with 16 bases left in between.

This clone was observed a few times. V gene TRBV2 combines with J gene TRBJ2-5, with TRBD1 identical over 8 bases. V was clipped by 6 bases and J by 4 bases; unmatched bases: 4. CDR3 length: 13 residues. The germline CDR1 and CDR2 sequences are SNHLY and FYNNEI. The DNA for the CDR3 is TGTGCCAGCAGGGTGGACAGGGCAGAGACCCAGTACTTC. It encodes CASRVDRAETQYF.

The chain uses TRBV7-7 and TRBJ2-1; D unclear. V was shortened by 2 bases and J by 5 bases, with 19 bases between the two germline ends. Germline CDR1 reads SSHAT; CDR2 reads FNYEAQ (reference sequence). The CDR3 totals 17 residues. The DNA of the CDR3 is TGTGCCAGCAGCTTACTCCCATACGATAATCAGGACAATGAGCAGTTCTTC. Protein sequence: CASSLLPYDNQDNEQFF.

The chain recombines TRBV29-1 with TRBJ2-5; the D is unclear. CDR1 SQVTM and CDR2 ANQGSEA come from the germline V gene. The CDR3 loop spans 15 amino acids. The V gene lost 6 bases and the J gene lost 3 bases, with 20 bases spanning the gap. The chain's CDR3 is CSVGTGKPFKETQYF. The DNA of the CDR3 is TGCAGCGTAGGAACGGGTAAACCCTTCAAAGAGACCCAGTACTTC. The full variable domain, its missing parts supplied by reference TRBV29-1 and TRBJ2-5, is SAVISQKPSRDICQRGTSLTIQCQVDSQVTMMFWYRQQPGQSLTLIATANQGSEATYESGFVIDKFPISRPNLTFSTLTVSNMSPEDSSIYLCSVGTGKPFKETQYFGPGTRLLVL.

The chain employs TRBV9 and TRBJ1-5; 7 nucleotides align to TRBD1. Germline values: CDR1 SGDLS, CDR2 YYNGEE. J lost 0 bases, V lost 0 bases, and 24 bases had no gene match. This CDR3 region has 23 residues. The CDR3 sequence: CASSVDGGQGVLGMKYSNQPQHF. The CDR3 DNA reads as TGTGCCAGCAGCGTAGATGGAGGTCAGGGGGTCCTAGGGATGAAGTATAGCAATCAGCCCCAGCATTTT.

The genes are TRBV7-8 and TRBJ2-7, with 7 bases identical to TRBD1. CDR3 length: 16 amino acids. V lost 5 bases and J lost 4; bases outside the gene matches: 14. The V gene's germline CDR1 is SGHVS and CDR2 FQNEAQ. CDR3 in DNA: TGTGCCAGCAGCCTCCAGGACTCCGGGACAGATTACGAGCAGTACTTC. It is translated as CASSLQDSGTDYEQYF.

This chain uses TRBV7-9 with TRBJ2-3; D is uncertain. Germline V lookup: CDR1 SEHNR, CDR2 FQNEAQ (reference sequence). The CDR3 totals 15 residues. Trimming removed 5 bases from V and 0 bases from J, with 12 bases in between. The CDR3 loop reads CASSPRRRSTDTQYF. CDR3 in DNA: TGTGCCAGCAGCCCTAGACGGCGGAGCACAGATACGCAGTATTTT.

The table lists this clone with a few counts. V is TRBV6-1 and J is TRBJ1-6; 9 nucleotides align to TRBD1. V lost 7 bases and J lost 6; bases outside the gene matches: 7. The CDR3 runs 15 residues. Germline CDR1 is MNHNS and CDR2 is SASEGT. DNA of the CDR3: TGTGCCAGCAAAAATCCGGGACAGGGTAATTCACCCCTCCACTTT. Protein product: CASKNPGQGNSPLHF.

This clone was seen more than once but under ten times. V is TRBV30 and J is TRBJ1-2, with 11 bases fitting TRBD1. In germline, CDR1 is GTSNPN, CDR2 SVGIG (reference sequence). Germline trimming cut 2 bases from V and 5 bases from J; bases unmatched to any gene: 10. The CDR3 consists of 16 residues. Here the CDR3 reads CAWSLRDRGYRYGYTF. In nucleotides, the CDR3 is TGTGCCTGGAGTCTCCGGGACAGGGGGTATAGGTATGGCTACACCTTC.

This clone was detected once. The chain has TRBV5-5 and TRBJ1-2, with D hard to call. This CDR3 has 15 residues. The ends were cut back, 1 base at V and 1 base at J, with 11 bases in the middle. Germline CDR1 is SGHKS and CDR2 is YYEKEE (reference sequence). This chain's CDR3 is CASSLNSGFNYGYTF. The DNA for the CDR3 is TGTGCCAGCAGCTTGAATTCGGGTTTTAACTATGGCTACACCTTC.

The rearrangement links TRBV15 to TRBJ2-1, with D tentatively TRBD2 (5 bases). The germline V gene encodes CDR1 LNHNV and CDR2 YYDKDF (reference sequence). Trimming left V 0 bases short and J 8 bases short, with 11 bases between. CDR3 size: 14 residues. The CDR3 DNA sequence: TGTGCCACCAGCAGAGATGCGGGCACGGATGAGCAGTTCTTC. This encodes CATSRDAGTDEQFF.

This sequence joins TRBV18 and TRBJ2-6, with D perhaps TRBD1 (6 bases). Germline values: CDR1 KGHSH, CDR2 LQKENI. V lost 2 bases, J lost 4 bases, and 12 bases lay in between. This CDR3 contains 16 residues. The CDR3 loop reads CASSPGQGYGANVLTF. For the CDR3, the DNA is TGTGCCAGCTCACCAGGTCAGGGGTACGGGGCCAACGTCCTGACTTTC.

The V call is TRBV7-2, the J call TRBJ2-2, with TRBD1 matching 9 bases. The CDR3 runs 15 residues. CDR1 and CDR2 from the germline V gene are SGHTA and FQGNSA. The ends lost 3 bases at V and 7 bases at J; junction bases unmatched: 6. CDR3 sequence (DNA): TGTGCCAGCAGCTTGGGACAGGGAGATTTCGGGGAGCTGTTTTTT. It encodes CASSLGQGDFGELFF.

The V and J genes are TRBV20-1 and TRBJ2-7; D unresolved. This CDR3 has 11 residues. Trimming took off 5 bases at V and 4 bases at J, with 9 bases between the two ends. Germline loops: CDR1 DFQATT, CDR2 SNEGSKA (reference sequence). The CDR3 is CSAEIVYEQYF. The CDR3 DNA sequence: TGCAGTGCTGAGATCGTGTACGAGCAGTACTTC.

This chain uses TRBV5-8 with TRBJ2-6, with D perhaps matching TRBD1 (5 bases). V was clipped by 4 bases and J by 1 base, with 9 bases between them. Germline V gives CDR1 SGHTS, CDR2 YDEGEE. This CDR3 comprises 15 residues. The CDR3, as DNA: TGTGCCAGCAGCCCGGACATGTCTGGGGCCAACGTCCTGACTTTC. It encodes CASSPDMSGANVLTF.

The rearrangement uses TRBV28 and TRBJ1-5, with 7 bases aligning to TRBD1. Germline V gives CDR1 MDHEN, CDR2 SYDVKM. V lost 6 bases, J lost 6 bases, and 5 bases stayed unmatched. The CDR3 runs to 13 residues. This chain's CDR3 is CASRDREFQPQHF. The CDR3 DNA reads TGTGCCAGCAGAGACAGGGAATTTCAGCCCCAGCATTTT.

This sequence joins TRBV5-4 and TRBJ1-2, with D perhaps matching TRBD1 (5 bases). CDR3 length: 16 residues. The ends were cut back, 0 bases at V and 0 bases at J, with 12 bases in the middle. Germline V gene data show CDR1 as SGHNT and CDR2 as YYREEE (reference sequence). The CDR3 is CASSLGGGDPNYGYTF. Written as DNA, the CDR3 is TGTGCCAGCAGCTTGGGTGGAGGGGACCCTAACTATGGCTACACCTTC.